The 14 T cell receptor beta chains below all came from one sample that was sequenced in a study. TCRdb ran MiXCR on the RT-PCR reads and lists one entry per CDR3 protein. This repertoire shows about 700,000 distinct CDR3 sequences, approximately 15% found once; its top ten account for 3.6%. The source material was memory CD4+ T cells from blood. Receptor source: a female donor in good health, serving as a healthy control.

This rearrangement joins TRBV27 to TRBJ2-3, with 8 bases matching TRBD2. The CDR3 spans 16 residues. Germline CDR1 is MNHEY and CDR2 is SMNVEV (reference sequence). After removal of 2 bases from V and 2 bases from J, the junction contained 6 bases not matched to a gene. In DNA, the CDR3 is TGTGCCAGCAGTTTAATTAGCGGGGTGGCCACAGATACGCAGTATTTT. Amino acid sequence: CASSLISGVATDTQYF.

This clonotype was counted a few times. The rearrangement links TRBV28 to TRBJ2-7; 12 positions agree with TRBD2. Germline CDR1 is MDHEN and CDR2 is SYDVKM. This CDR3 contains 17 residues. V trimming: 4 bases; J trimming: 2 bases; junction bases outside the gene matches: 9. In nucleotides, the CDR3 is TGTGCCAGCAGTTCCCCGACTAGCGGGAGCGGAGCCTACGAGCAGTACTTC. It yields the protein CASSSPTSGSGAYEQYF.

This clonotype was counted only a few times. The rearrangement joins TRBV29-1 to TRBJ2-7, with 7 positions matching TRBD1. J lost 5 bases, V lost 4 bases, and 5 bases had no gene match. CDR3 size: 12 residues. Germline V CDR1 and CDR2: SQVTM, ANQGSEA. CDR3 sequence: CSVGQGGNEQYF. Here the CDR3 DNA reads TGCAGCGTTGGACAGGGCGGTAACGAGCAGTACTTC.

At least ten counts were recorded for this clonotype. The chain uses TRBV20-1 and TRBJ2-5; no definite D call. CDR3 size: 14 residues. In germline, CDR1 is DFQATT, CDR2 SNEGSKA (reference sequence). The ends were cut back, 1 base at V and 6 bases at J, with 15 bases in the middle. CDR3 in amino acids: CSARGPALNKTQYF. CDR3 DNA sequence: TGCAGTGCTAGAGGCCCGGCTCTGAACAAGACCCAGTACTTC.

This chain joins TRBV14 and TRBJ1-6; the D is unclear. CDR3 size: 14 residues. Germline values: CDR1 SGHDN, CDR2 FVKESK. V was cut by 0 bases and J by 10 bases, with 10 bases left in between. The CDR3 nucleotides are TGTGCCAGCAGCCAAGATACGTGGTACTCACCCCTCCACTTT. Its protein is CASSQDTWYSPLHF. Combining the CDR3 with reference TRBV14 and TRBJ1-6 gives the whole variable domain EAGVTQFPSHSVIEKGQTVTLRCDPISGHDNLYWYRRVMGKEIKFLLHFVKESKQDESGMPNNRFLAERTGGTYSTLKVQPAELEDSGVYFCASSQDTWYSPLHFGNGTRLTVT.

This clonotype occurred many times. This chain joins TRBV12-3 or TRBV12-4 and TRBJ1-1, with D uncertain. Trimming took 3 bases from V and 1 from J, leaving 6 bases between them. CDR3 length: 13 amino acids. DNA of the CDR3: TGTGCCAGCAGTTTGGTAAGGAACACTGAAGCTTTCTTT. Protein sequence: CASSLVRNTEAFF.

This clonotype appeared a few times. V and J are TRBV20-1 and TRBJ2-1, with TRBD2 matching 10 bases. The CDR3 loop spans 15 amino acids. Germline CDR1 is DFQATT and CDR2 is SNEGSKA (reference sequence). The trim removed 3 bases at V and 8 bases at J, leaving 10 bases unmatched. This chain's CDR3 is CSASGELAGADEQFF. CDR3 nucleotide sequence: TGCAGTGCTAGTGGTGAGCTAGCGGGAGCGGATGAGCAGTTCTTC.

This clonotype was seen only a few times. The chain joins TRBV6-1 to TRBJ2-1, with 8 bases fitting TRBD1. Trimming cost V 8 bases and J 8 bases; bases outside gene matches: 14. The CDR3 consists of 15 residues. CDR1 and CDR2 from the germline V gene are MNHNS and SASEGT. DNA for the CDR3: TGTGCCAGCTCCCCCTTAGGACAGGGTAGGGATGAGCAGTTCTTC. It yields the protein CASSPLGQGRDEQFF.

The chain joins TRBV30 to TRBJ2-3; no clear D gene. Per the germline V gene, CDR1 is GTSNPN and CDR2 is SVGIG (reference sequence). This CDR3 comprises 11 residues. Trimming shortened V by 5 bases and J by 5 bases, and 8 bases separated the two germline ends. The CDR3 bases are TGTGCCTGGCACATGGGAGATACGCAGTATTTT. It encodes CAWHMGDTQYF.

V is TRBV20-1 and J is TRBJ2-7; 8 bases line up with TRBD1. Trimming removed 5 bases from V and 3 bases from J; junction bases left unmatched: 9. The CDR3 is made up of 14 amino acids. The germline V gene has CDR1 DFQATT and CDR2 SNEGSKA (reference sequence). As DNA, the CDR3 is TGCAGTGCTCTCACCGGGACAGGAAGCTACGAGCAGTACTTC. This translates into CSALTGTGSYEQYF.

This clonotype was detected many times. The J gene is TRBJ2-5, the V gene TRBV20-1; a possible D gene is TRBD2 (5 bases). Trimming removed 3 bases at V and 2 bases at J, with 16 bases between. CDR3 length equals 15 residues. Germline V gene sequence: CDR1 DFQATT, CDR2 SNEGSKA (reference sequence). Written as DNA, the CDR3 is TGCAGTGCTAGGGTTGGGGAGACCTCACAAGAGACCCAGTACTTC. The encoded protein is CSARVGETSQETQYF.

The chain couples TRBV5-1 to TRBJ2-5; 10 positions agree with TRBD2. J was trimmed by 6 bases and V by 4 bases; bases with no gene match: 9. The CDR3 length is 15 residues. CDR1 and CDR2 (germline): SGHRS, YFSETQ. CDR3 protein: CASSPSSGSGQTQYF. The CDR3 DNA reads as TGCGCCAGCAGCCCCTCTAGCGGGAGCGGCCAGACCCAGTACTTC.

This chain joins TRBV12-3 or TRBV12-4 and TRBJ1-4; TRBD1 matches 9 bases. The CDR3 consists of 14 residues. The V segment lost 6 bases and the J segment 7 bases; nucleotides outside the gene matches: 6. The CDR3 is CASRRDRDSEKLFF. The CDR3 DNA sequence: TGTGCCAGCAGAAGGGACAGGGACAGTGAAAAACTGTTTTTT.

The gene calls are TRBV25-1 and TRBJ1-1; D not certain. Per germline, CDR1 MGHDK and CDR2 SYGVNS. Trimming took 2 bases from V and 9 from J, leaving 7 bases between them. This CDR3 contains 11 residues. CDR3 DNA sequence: TGTGCCAGCAGTGAAGGAGGTAAAGCTTTCTTT. Amino acids: CASSEGGKAFF.